This TCR beta chain emerged from a study of blood T cells in healthy people across ages. Study conclusions and caveats: Older age went with lower TCR beta diversity per million T cells, in a roughly linear way.

Then a second PCR, running about 7 to 11 cycles, was carried out with a sample-barcoded 5' primer and a J-beta primer mix. TCRdb re-derived calls from the 5' RACE reads in MiXCR, one entry per CDR3 protein. In the table there are 600,000 to 1,000,000 distinct CDR3 sequences, 55% to 75% of which are singletons. In the case of this clonotype: Antigen unknown.

The study drew donors from healthy Caucasian individuals in Russia aged roughly 6 to 90. Germline V gene lookup returns CDR1 LNHDA and CDR2 SQIVND (reference sequence). The CDR3 has 14 amino acids. The V end was cut by 6 bases, the J end by 7 bases, with 16 bases between. The rearrangement uses TRBV19 and TRBJ1-5, with D perhaps TRBD1 (5 bases). The sequencing sample was made of blood. This TCR came from a man aged 25-45 years in good health. The CDR3 bases are TGTGCCAGTAGGAACCAACCGGGGGACCAGCCCCAGCATTTT. It is translated as CASRNQPGDQPQHF.